This T cell receptor beta chain was captured by sequencing in a study of regulatory T cells in long-lasting Graves disease. Looking at the study overall: Less than 3 months of antithyroid drugs had been taken by newly diagnosed Graves' patients. Study conclusions and caveats: TRBV28 was favored in persistent disease, as were TRBJ1-2 and TRBJ2-5.

Trimming stripped 5 bases from V and 0 bases from J, with 18 bases between. The CDR3 length is 17 residues. CDR1 and CDR2 from the germline V gene are LNHNV and YYDKDF (reference sequence). Time point noted: newly diagnosed GD, antithyroid drugs for less than 3 months. Scientists built the TCR library using RNA that was extracted from PBMCs. Arm-PCR of CDR3 regions and iRepertoire HTBI primers were the basis on which TCR beta libraries were built. In TCRdb, the multiplex PCR reads were re-called with MiXCR into one record per CDR3 protein. The table has hundreds of thousands of distinct CDR3 sequences, about 16% seen once. This clonotype was recorded many times. Its antigen remains unidentified. These data also featured in a second study, about T cells in Graves' hyperthyroidism and ophthalmopathy. That investigation notes: The TCR CDR3 was amplified in a first-round RT-PCR using the HTBI primer set.

The material sequenced was peripheral blood mononuclear cells (PBMCs), taken at new diagnosis, from a patient treated with antithyroid drugs. J is TRBJ2-3 and V is TRBV15, with D possibly matching TRBD2 (6 bases). The sequence came from a woman younger than 45 with Graves disease. CDR3 in amino acids: CATSHGRSGPSTDTQYF. The CDR3 bases are TGTGCCACCAGCCATGGGAGGTCGGGACCAAGCACAGATACGCAGTATTTT.